This T cell receptor beta chain was sequenced in a study of blood T cell repertoires in COVID-19. For the study at large: T cells, B-cell-depleted T cells, or PBMCs supplied cDNA or gDNA.

Participants came from fewer than 25 US areas, aged about 18 to 89 years. Either two negative PCRs, clearance, or symptom resolution qualified Cohort 3 donors as recovered. Germline V gene data show CDR1 as LGHNA and CDR2 as YNFKEQ. The CDR3 covers 18 residues. Trimming at V came to 0 bases and at J to 3 bases, leaving 11 bases not matched to a gene. Clones were sequenced by immunoSEQ multiplex PCR, and TCRdb holds only the in-frame ones, with some missing. The repertoire holds some 200,000 clones, with approximately 86% as singletons. The sample consisted of PBMCs or T cells enriched from blood (not recorded which). The sequence was obtained from a woman aged 25 to 39 who had recovered from COVID-19. The genes are TRBV4-2 and TRBJ2-7, with 10 bases lining up with TRBD2. DNA of the CDR3: TGTGCCAGCAGCCAAGATGCCGCGGGGGCTAGCGGGGGCTACGAGCAGTACTTC. It is translated as CASSQDAAGASGGYEQYF.